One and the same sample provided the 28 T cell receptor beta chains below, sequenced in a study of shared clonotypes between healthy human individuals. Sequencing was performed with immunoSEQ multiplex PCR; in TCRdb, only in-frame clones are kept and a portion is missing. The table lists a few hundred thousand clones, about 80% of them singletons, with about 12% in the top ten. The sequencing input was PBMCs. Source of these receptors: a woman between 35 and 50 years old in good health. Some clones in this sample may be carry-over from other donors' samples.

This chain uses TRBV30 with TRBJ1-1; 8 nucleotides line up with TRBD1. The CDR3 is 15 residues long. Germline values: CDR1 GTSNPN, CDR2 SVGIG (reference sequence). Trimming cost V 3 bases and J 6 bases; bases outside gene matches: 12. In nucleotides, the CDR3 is TGTGCCTGGAGGCCCCGACAGGGGAAAGGAGCTGAAGCTTTCTTT. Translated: CAWRPRQGKGAEAFF.

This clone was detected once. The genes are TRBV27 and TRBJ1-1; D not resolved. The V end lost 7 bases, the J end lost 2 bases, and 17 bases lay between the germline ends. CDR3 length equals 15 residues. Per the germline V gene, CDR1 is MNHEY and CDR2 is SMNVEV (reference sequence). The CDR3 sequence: CASTLNGGRNTEAFF. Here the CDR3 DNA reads TGTGCCAGCACCCTTAATGGTGGGAGAAACACTGAAGCTTTCTTT.

CDR3 sequence: CASRRQGSHSGANVLTF. As DNA, the CDR3 is TGTGCCAGCAGGAGACAGGGATCCCACTCTGGGGCCAACGTCCTGACTTTC. This chain uses TRBV28 with TRBJ2-6; 7 nucleotides agree with TRBD1. Germline CDR1 MDHEN, CDR2 SYDVKM. The trim removed 6 bases at V and 0 bases at J, leaving 8 bases unmatched. This CDR3 region has 17 residues.

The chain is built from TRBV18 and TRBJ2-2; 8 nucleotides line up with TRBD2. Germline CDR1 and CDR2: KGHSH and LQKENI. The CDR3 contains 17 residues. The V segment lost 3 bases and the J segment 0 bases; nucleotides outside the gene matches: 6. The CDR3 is CASSPRPGGANTGELFF. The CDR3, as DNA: TGTGCCAGCTCACCCCGCCCGGGGGGGGCGAACACCGGGGAGCTGTTTTTT. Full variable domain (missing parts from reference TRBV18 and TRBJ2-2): NAGVMQNPRHLVRRRGQEARLRCSPMKGHSHVYWYRQLPEEGLKFMVYLQKENIIDESGMPKERFSAEFPKEGPSILRIQQVVRGDSAAYFCASSPRPGGANTGELFFGEGSRLTVL.

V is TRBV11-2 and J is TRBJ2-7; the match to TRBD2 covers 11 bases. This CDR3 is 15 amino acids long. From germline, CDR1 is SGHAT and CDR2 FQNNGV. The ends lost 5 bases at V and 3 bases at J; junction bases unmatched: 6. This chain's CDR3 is CASSMGTSGIYEQYF. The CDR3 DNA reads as TGTGCCAGCAGCATGGGGACTAGCGGAATCTACGAGCAGTACTTC.

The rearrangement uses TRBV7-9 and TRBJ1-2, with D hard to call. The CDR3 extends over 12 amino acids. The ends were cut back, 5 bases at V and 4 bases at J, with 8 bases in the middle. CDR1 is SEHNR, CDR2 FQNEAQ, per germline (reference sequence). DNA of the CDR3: TGTGCCAGCAGCCCCGAGGGCTATGGCTACACCTTC. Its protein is CASSPEGYGYTF.

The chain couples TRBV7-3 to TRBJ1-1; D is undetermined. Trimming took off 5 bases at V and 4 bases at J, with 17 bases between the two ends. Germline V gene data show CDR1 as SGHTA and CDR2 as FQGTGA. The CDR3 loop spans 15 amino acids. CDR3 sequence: CASSPRGTEGTEAFF. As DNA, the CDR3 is TGTGCCAGCAGCCCCCGAGGAACGGAGGGCACTGAAGCTTTCTTT.

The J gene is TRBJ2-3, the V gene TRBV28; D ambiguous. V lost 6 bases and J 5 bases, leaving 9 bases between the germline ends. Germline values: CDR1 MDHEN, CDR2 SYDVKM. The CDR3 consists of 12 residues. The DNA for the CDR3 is TGTGCCAGCAGAGTGACGGAAGATACGCAGTATTTT. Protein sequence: CASRVTEDTQYF.

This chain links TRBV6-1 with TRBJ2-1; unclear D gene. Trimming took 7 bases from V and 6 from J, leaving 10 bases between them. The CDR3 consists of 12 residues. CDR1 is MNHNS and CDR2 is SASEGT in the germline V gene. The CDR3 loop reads CASMAFGNEQFF. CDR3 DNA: TGTGCCAGCATGGCCTTCGGCAATGAGCAGTTCTTC.

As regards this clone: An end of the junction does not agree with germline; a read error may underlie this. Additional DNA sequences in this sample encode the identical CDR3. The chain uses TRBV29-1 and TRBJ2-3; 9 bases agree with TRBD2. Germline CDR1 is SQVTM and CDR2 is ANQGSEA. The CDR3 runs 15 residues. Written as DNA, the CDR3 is TGCAGCGTTGGTTTAGCGGGGGAGATCACAGATACGCAGTACTTT. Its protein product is CSVGLAGEITDTQYF.

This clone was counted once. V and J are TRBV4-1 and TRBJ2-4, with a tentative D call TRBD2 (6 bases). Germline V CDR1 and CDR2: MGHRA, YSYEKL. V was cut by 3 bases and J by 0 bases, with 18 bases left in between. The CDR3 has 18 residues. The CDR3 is CASSQVGLPPRAKNIQYF. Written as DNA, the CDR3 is TGCGCCAGCAGCCAGGTGGGACTCCCACCGAGAGCCAAAAACATTCAGTACTTC.

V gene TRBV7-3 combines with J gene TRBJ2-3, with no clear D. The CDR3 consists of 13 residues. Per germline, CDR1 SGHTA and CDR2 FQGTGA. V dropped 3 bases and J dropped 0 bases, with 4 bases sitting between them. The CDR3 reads CASSFSSTDTQYF. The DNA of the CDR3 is TGTGCCAGCAGCTTCAGCAGCACAGATACGCAGTATTTT.

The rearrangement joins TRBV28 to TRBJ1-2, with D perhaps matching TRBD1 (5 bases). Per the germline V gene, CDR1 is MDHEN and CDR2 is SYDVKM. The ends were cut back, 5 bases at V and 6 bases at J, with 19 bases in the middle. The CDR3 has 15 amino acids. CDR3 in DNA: TGTGCCAGCAGTCCCCCCGGGGCCGGTGTGGATGGCTACACCTTC. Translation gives CASSPPGAGVDGYTF.

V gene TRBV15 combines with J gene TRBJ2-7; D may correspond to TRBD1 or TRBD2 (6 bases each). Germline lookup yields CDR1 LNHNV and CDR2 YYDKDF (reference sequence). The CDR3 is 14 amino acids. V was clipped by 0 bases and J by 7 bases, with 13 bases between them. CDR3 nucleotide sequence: TGTGCCACCAGCAGAGATCGGGGGCCTTGGGAGCAGTACTTC. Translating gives CATSRDRGPWEQYF.

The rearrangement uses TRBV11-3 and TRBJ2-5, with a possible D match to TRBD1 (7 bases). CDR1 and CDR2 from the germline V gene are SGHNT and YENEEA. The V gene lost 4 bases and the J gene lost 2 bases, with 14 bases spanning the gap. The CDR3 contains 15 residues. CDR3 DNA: TGTGCCAGCAGCTCAGGTCAGGGGGGACAAGAGACCCAGTACTTC. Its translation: CASSSGQGGQETQYF.

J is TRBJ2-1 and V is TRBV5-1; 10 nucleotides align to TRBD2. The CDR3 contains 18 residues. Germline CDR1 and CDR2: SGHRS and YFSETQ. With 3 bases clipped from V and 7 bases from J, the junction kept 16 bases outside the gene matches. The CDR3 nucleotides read TGCGCCAGCAGCTCCCCCTCGGGACTAGCGAGAGGTGGAAATGAGCAGTTCTTC. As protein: CASSSPSGLARGGNEQFF.

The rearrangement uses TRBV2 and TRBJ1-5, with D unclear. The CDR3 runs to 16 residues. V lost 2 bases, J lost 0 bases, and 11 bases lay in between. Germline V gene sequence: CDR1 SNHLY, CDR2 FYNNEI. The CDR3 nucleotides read TGTGCCAGCAGTGAACAGGTACCCTATAGCAATCAGCCCCAGCATTTT. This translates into CASSEQVPYSNQPQHF. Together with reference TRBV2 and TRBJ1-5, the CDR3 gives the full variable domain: EPEVTQTPSHQVTQMGQEVILRCVPISNHLYFYWYRQILGQKVEFLVSFYNNEISEKSEIFDDQFSVERPDGSNFTLKIRSTKLEDSAMYFCASSEQVPYSNQPQHFGDGTRLSIL.

The DNA for the CDR3 is TGCAGCGTTGAATTAGACAGACACCCCTACGAGCAGTACTTC. Encoded protein: CSVELDRHPYEQYF. The J gene is TRBJ2-7, the V gene TRBV29-1; D possibly corresponds to TRBD1 (5 bases). Germline CDR1 is SQVTM and CDR2 is ANQGSEA. The V end lost 2 bases, the J end lost 2 bases, and 13 bases lay between the germline ends. The CDR3 spans 14 residues.

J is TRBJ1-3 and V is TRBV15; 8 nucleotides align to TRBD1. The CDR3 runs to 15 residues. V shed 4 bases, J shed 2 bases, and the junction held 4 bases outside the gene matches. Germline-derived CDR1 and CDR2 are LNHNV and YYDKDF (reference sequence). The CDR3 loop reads CATSTDRETGNTIYF. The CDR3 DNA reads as TGTGCCACCAGCACGGACAGGGAGACTGGAAACACCATATATTTT.

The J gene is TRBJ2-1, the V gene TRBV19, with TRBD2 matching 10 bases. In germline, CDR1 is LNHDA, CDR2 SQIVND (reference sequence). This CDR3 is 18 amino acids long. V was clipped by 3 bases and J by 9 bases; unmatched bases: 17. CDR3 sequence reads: CASSIQDSGRHTMGEQFF. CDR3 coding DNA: TGTGCCAGTAGTATTCAGGATAGCGGGAGGCATACAATGGGTGAGCAGTTCTTC.

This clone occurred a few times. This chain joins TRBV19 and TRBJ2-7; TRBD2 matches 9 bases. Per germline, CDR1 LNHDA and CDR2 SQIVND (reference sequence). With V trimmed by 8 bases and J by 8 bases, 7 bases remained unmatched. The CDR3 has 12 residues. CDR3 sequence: CASGLAGYKQYF. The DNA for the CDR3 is TGTGCCAGTGGGCTAGCGGGGTACAAGCAGTACTTC.

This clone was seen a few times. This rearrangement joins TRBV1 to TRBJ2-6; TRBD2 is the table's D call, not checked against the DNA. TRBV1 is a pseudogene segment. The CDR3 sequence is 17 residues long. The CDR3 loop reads CTSRRGAGSSGANVLTF. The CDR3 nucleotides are TGCACCAGCAGACGGGGAGCGGGGAGCTCTGGGGCCAACGTCCTGACTTTC.

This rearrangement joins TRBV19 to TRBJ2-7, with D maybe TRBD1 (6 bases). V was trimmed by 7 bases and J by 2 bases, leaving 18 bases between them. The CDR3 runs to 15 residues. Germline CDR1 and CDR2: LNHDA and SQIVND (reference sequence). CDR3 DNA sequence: TGTGCCAGTATGGGGCCAACAGGGTACCCCTACGAGCAGTACTTC. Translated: CASMGPTGYPYEQYF.

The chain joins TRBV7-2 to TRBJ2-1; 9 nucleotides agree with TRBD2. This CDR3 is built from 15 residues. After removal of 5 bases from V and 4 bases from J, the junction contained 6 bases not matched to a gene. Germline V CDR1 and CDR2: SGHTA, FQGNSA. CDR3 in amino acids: CASSASLAGYNEQFF. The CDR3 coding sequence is TGTGCCAGCAGCGCCAGCCTAGCGGGGTACAATGAGCAGTTCTTC.

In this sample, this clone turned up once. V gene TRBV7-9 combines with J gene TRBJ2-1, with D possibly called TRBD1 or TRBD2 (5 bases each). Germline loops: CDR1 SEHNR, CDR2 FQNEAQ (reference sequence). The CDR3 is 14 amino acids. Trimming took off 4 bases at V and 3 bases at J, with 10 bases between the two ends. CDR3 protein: CASSSGTDYNEQFF. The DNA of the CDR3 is TGTGCCAGCAGCTCGGGGACGGACTACAATGAGCAGTTCTTC.

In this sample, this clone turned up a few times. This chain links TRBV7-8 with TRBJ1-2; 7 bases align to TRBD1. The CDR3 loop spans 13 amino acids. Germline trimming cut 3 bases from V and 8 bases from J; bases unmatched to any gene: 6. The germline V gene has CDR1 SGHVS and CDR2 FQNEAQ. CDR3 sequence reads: CASSLSQGNGYTF. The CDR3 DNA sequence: TGTGCCAGCAGCTTGTCACAGGGGAACGGCTACACCTTC.

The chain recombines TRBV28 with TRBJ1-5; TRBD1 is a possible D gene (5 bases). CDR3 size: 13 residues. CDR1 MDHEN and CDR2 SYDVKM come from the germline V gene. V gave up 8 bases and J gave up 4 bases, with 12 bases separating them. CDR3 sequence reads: CASAGPLNQPQHF. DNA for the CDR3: TGTGCCAGCGCGGGACCTCTAAATCAGCCCCAGCATTTT.

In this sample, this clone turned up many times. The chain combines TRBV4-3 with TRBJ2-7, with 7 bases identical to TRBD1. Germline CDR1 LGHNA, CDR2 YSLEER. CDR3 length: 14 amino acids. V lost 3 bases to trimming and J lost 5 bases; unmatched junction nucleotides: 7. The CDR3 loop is CASSHRDRDDEQYF. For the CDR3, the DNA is TGCGCCAGCAGCCACCGGGACAGAGACGACGAGCAGTACTTC.